The rows below give T cell receptor beta chains drawn from one sample of a study of T cells in Graves' hyperthyroidism and ophthalmopathy. Using its own MiXCR run on the multiplex PCR reads, TCRdb lists one record per CDR3 protein. The sample shows roughly 200,000 distinct CDR3 sequences, about a sixth of them seen only once. What was sequenced was blood. Receptors originate from a middle-aged man with Graves' hyperthyroidism. Each CDR3 is given with its conserved first and last residue. The order of the fields is V gene, clone size, J gene, D gene, CDR3 protein, CDR3 DNA. A D gene is named only where the DNA matches it firmly. Not every row has a clone size; where given, it reads once, few, many or a size class.

TRBV7-2	few	TRBJ1-3	NA	CASSLSTISGNTIYF	TGTGCCAGCAGCTTAAGTACCATCTCTGGAAACACCATATATTTT
TRBV6-5	NA	TRBJ2-1	TRBD2	CASSLFERGGSYNEQFF	TGTGCCAGCAGTTTATTCGAGCGGGGGGGATCCTACAATGAGCAGTTCTTC
TRBV25-1	NA	TRBJ2-7	TRBD2	CASGGDSYEQYF	TGTGCGTCCGGGGGGGATTCCTACGAGCAGTACTTC
TRBV7-2	few	TRBJ2-2	NA	CASSPVLGGELFF	TGTGCCAGCAGCCCGGTCCTTGGCGGGGAGCTGTTTTTT
TRBV20-1	many	TRBJ1-1	NA	CSARGYGTTEAFF	TGCAGTGCTAGAGGTTACGGTACCACTGAAGCTTTCTTT
TRBV10-3	many	TRBJ2-7	NA	CAISDRGSYSYEQYF	TGTGCCATCAGTGACAGGGGCTCCTACTCCTACGAGCAGTACTTC
TRBV29-1	many	TRBJ1-1	NA	CSVPDRPTTEAFF	TGCAGCGTTCCAGACAGGCCGACAACTGAAGCTTTCTTT
TRBV12-3/TRBV12-4	many	TRBJ1-5	NA	CASSFSGTVRNQPQHF	TGTGCCAGCAGTTTCTCCGGGACGGTCCGCAATCAGCCCCAGCATTTT
TRBV11-2	many	TRBJ2-2	NA	CASSLLDTGELFF	TGTGCCAGCAGCTTATTGGATACCGGGGAGCTGTTTTTT
TRBV11-2	NA	TRBJ1-6	NA	CASSQNPAGFSYNSPLHF	TGTGCCAGCAGCCAAAACCCGGCAGGGTTCTCCTATAATTCACCCCTCCACTTT
TRBV5-4	NA	TRBJ2-3	NA	CASSLVERDTQYF	TGTGCCAGCAGCTTGGTCGAGAGAGATACGCAGTATTTT
TRBV5-4	NA	TRBJ2-3	NA	CASSPGSRGDTQYF	TGTGCCAGCAGCCCCGGCAGCCGGGGAGATACGCAGTATTTT
TRBV7-3	many	TRBJ2-1	NA	CASSLITKPYNEQFF	TGTGCCAGCAGCTTAATCACGAAACCCTACAATGAGCAGTTCTTC
TRBV7-2	NA	TRBJ2-3	TRBD2	CASSSFLAGGQDTQYF	TGTGCCAGCAGCTCCTTCCTAGCGGGGGGGCAAGATACGCAGTATTTT
TRBV28	many	TRBJ1-2	TRBD1	CASSLGGTGDFSGYTF	TGTGCCAGCAGCCTCGGTGGGACAGGGGATTTCTCTGGCTACACCTTC
TRBV7-9	NA	TRBJ2-1	NA	CASSLSNNEQFF	TGTGCCAGCAGCTTATCTAATAATGAGCAGTTCTTC
TRBV7-3	few	TRBJ2-1	NA	CASSPLQGSEQFF	TGTGCCAGCAGCCCGTTACAGGGTAGTGAGCAGTTCTTC
TRBV30	many	TRBJ1-2	NA	CAWSVAGADGYTF	TGTGCCTGGAGTGTGGCGGGGGCCGATGGCTACACCTTC
TRBV2	many	TRBJ2-1	NA	CASTPRGITYNEQFF	TGTGCCAGCACCCCAAGAGGGATCACCTACAATGAGCAGTTCTTC
TRBV20-1	many	TRBJ1-2	NA	CSAPDRRAYGYTF	TGCAGTGCTCCGGACCGAAGAGCCTATGGCTACACCTTC
TRBV6-6	few	TRBJ1-6	NA	CASSYSKLYNSPLHF	TGTGCCAGCAGTTACTCGAAACTTTATAATTCACCCCTCCACTTT
TRBV7-2	once	TRBJ1-1	NA	CASSLGVETEAFF	TGTGCCAGCAGCTTAGGGGTAGAGACTGAAGCTTTCTTT
TRBV7-2	NA	TRBJ1-1	NA	CASSHRRNTEAFF	TGTGCCAGCAGCCACCGGAGGAACACTGAAGCTTTCTTT
TRBV6-1	NA	TRBJ2-7	TRBD1	CASKNSRDRVGEQYF	TGTGCCAGCAAGAATAGCCGGGACAGGGTTGGCGAGCAGTACTTC
TRBV2	NA	TRBJ2-5	NA	CASSAPRRGLQETQYF	TGTGCCAGCAGTGCCCCAAGGCGGGGGCTACAAGAGACCCAGTACTTC
TRBV3-1	many	TRBJ2-1	NA	CASSPRTYNEQFF	TGTGCCAGCAGCCCGCGGACCTACAATGAGCAGTTCTTC
TRBV7-9	few	TRBJ1-2	TRBD1	CASSFTGGGYGYTF	TGTGCCAGCAGCTTCACAGGGGGCGGATATGGCTACACCTTC
TRBV4-3	NA	TRBJ1-5	NA	CASSQDLYSNQPQHF	TGCGCCAGCAGCCAAGATCTTTATAGCAATCAGCCCCAGCATTTT
TRBV4-2	NA	TRBJ2-2	NA	CASSQETGIGAGELFF	TGTGCCAGCAGCCAAGAGACCGGGATTGGCGCCGGGGAGCTGTTTTTT
TRBV6-2/TRBV6-3	many	TRBJ2-6	TRBD1	CASSFEPGQGVGGANVLTF	TGTGCCAGCAGCTTCGAACCGGGACAGGGGGTCGGTGGGGCCAACGTCCTGACTTTC
TRBV4-2	many	TRBJ1-2	NA	CASSAGEVFGYTF	TGTGCCAGCAGCGCGGGGGAAGTCTTTGGCTACACCTTC
TRBV19	few	TRBJ2-1	NA	CASSIARVNEQFF	TGTGCCAGTAGTATAGCCAGGGTTAATGAGCAGTTCTTC
TRBV20-1	many	TRBJ1-2	TRBD1	CSAFGGQGALLGYTF	TGCAGTGCCTTCGGTGGACAGGGGGCGCTTCTTGGCTACACCTTC
TRBV7-2	many	TRBJ2-3	NA	CASSLVGAGGTDTQYF	TGTGCCAGCAGCTTAGTAGGGGCCGGGGGCACAGATACGCAGTATTTT
TRBV28	NA	TRBJ1-2	TRBD1	CASSSGMAGQVSGYTF	TGTGCCAGCAGTTCTGGTATGGCGGGACAGGTATCAGGCTACACCTTC
TRBV5-1	few	TRBJ2-1	NA	CASSLRGPPLNEQFF	TGCGCCAGCAGCTTGCGGGGGCCTCCCCTCAATGAGCAGTTCTTC
TRBV12-3/TRBV12-4	many	TRBJ1-1	NA	CASSLMGATEAFF	TGTGCCAGCAGTTTAATGGGGGCGACTGAAGCTTTCTTT
TRBV7-3	NA	TRBJ2-5	TRBD2	CASSRLAGVGETQYF	TGTGCCAGCAGCCGACTAGCGGGGGTCGGAGAGACCCAGTACTTC